This is a list of T cell receptor beta chains from one sample in a study of tumor and adjacent non-tumor tissue in lung cancer. One entry per CDR3 protein, called by TCRdb with MiXCR from the multiplex PCR reads. There are 81,000 or so distinct CDR3 sequences in the sample; around 80% occur only once, and roughly half lies in the top ten. The specimen was distant non-tumor lung tissue. Receptors were obtained from a man between 60 and 70 years old with non-small cell lung cancer. Both conserved end residues are part of each CDR3. A D gene is named only where the DNA matches it firmly. The size field is filled for only some rows; it gives once, few, many or a size class.

j_call v_call d_call clone_size cdr3_aa cdr3_nt
TRBJ2-2 TRBV4-2 TRBD2 . CASSQDTSGRVNTGEPFF TGTGCCAGCAGCCAAGACACTAGCGGGAGGGTGAACACCGGGGAGCCGTTTTTT
TRBJ2-7 TRBV6-5 . . CASSLTASGLSYEQYF TGTGCCAGCAGCCTGACCGCCTCAGGGTTATCCTACGAGCAGTACTTC
TRBJ2-7 TRBV6-5 TRBD2 . CASCYTSGSSYDQYF TGTGCCAGCTGTTACACTAGCGGGAGCTCCTACGACCAGTACTTC
TRBJ2-1 TRBV11-2 TRBD2 . CAEGEGGPREQFF TGTGCCGAAGGGGAGGGAGGGCCGCGCGAGCAGTTCTTC
TRBJ2-5 TRBV11-2 . . CASSSGKVQKSQYF TGTGCCAGCAGCTCTGGAAAGGTCCAAAAGTCCCAGTACTTC
TRBJ2-3 TRBV20-1 TRBD2 . CSASDNRGADTQYF TGCAGTGCCTCGGATAACCGGGGGGCAGATACGCAGTATTTT
TRBJ1-1 TRBV7-9 . . CASSLDLVNTEVFF TGTGCCAGCAGCTTAGATCTGGTGAACACTGAAGTTTTCTTT
TRBJ2-7 TRBV11-2 . . CACPRDTDYEQYF TGTGCCTGCCCCCGGGACACCGACTATGAGCAGTACTTC
TRBJ2-7 TRBV6-2/TRBV6-3 . . CASQSAGTRRTGQYF TGTGCCAGCCAATCTGCCGGGACTCGTCGGACGGGGCAGTACTTC
TRBJ2-1 TRBV6-5 . . CVSSYSYRPSSYNEQHF TGTGTCAGCAGTTACTCGTACAGACCGAGCTCCTACAATGAGCAGCACTTC
TRBJ2-2 TRBV6-2/TRBV6-3 TRBD2 . CGSSSGGPTGELFF TGTGGTAGCAGTTCGGGGGGTCCCACCGGGGAGCTGTTTTTT
TRBJ2-2 TRBV11-3 TRBD2 . CASSFRGTGGYRAGELFF TGCGCCAGCAGCTTCCGGGGAACGGGAGGATACAGAGCCGGGGAGCTGTTTTTT
TRBJ2-5 TRBV19 TRBD2 . CASSTRLAGIHETQYF TGTGCCAGTAGTACACGACTAGCGGGTATTCATGAGACCCAGTACTTC
TRBJ1-4 TRBV5-1 . . CASSLPAVGNETLFF TGCGCCAGCAGCTTGCCGGCCGTTGGTAATGAAACACTCTTTTTT
TRBJ1-1 TRBV11-2 . . CASSLLSRGDTEVFF TGTGCCAGCAGCTTATTGTCCCGGGGTGACACTGAAGTTTTCTTT
TRBJ2-5 TRBV11-2 . . CVSISGEVLETQYF TGTGTCAGCATCTCCGGAGAGGTTCTGGAGACCCAGTACTTC
TRBJ1-1 TRBV11-2 . . CASSLVGRGTEVFF .
TRBJ2-7 TRBV20-1 TRBD2 . CNARDPRTLAGGGYEQYF TGCAATGCTAGAGATCCGAGGACTCTAGCGGGAGGGGGCTACGAGCAGTACTTC
TRBJ2-4 TRBV6-6 TRBD1 . CAGSPQGVGEPTKYIQYF TGTGCCGGCAGCCCGCAGGGGGTGGGGGAGCCCACCAAATACATTCAGTACTTC
TRBJ2-3 TRBV4-1 . . CASSQGPDTDTQYF TGCGCCAGCAGCCAGGGCCCGGACACAGATACGCAGTATTTT
TRBJ2-1 TRBV29-1 . . CSVANGFNEQFF TGCAGCGTGGCTAACGGGTTCAATGAGCAGTTCTTC
TRBJ2-3 TRBV20-1 . many CSASLGLRTDTQYF TGCAGTGCTAGTCTAGGACTAAGGACAGATACGCAGTATTTT
TRBJ1-5 TRBV30 . many CAWSLGPASQPQHF TGTGCCTGGAGTCTTGGCCCCGCCAGTCAGCCCCAGCATTTT
TRBJ2-3 TRBV6-5 . once CASNAGRDTQYF TGTGCCAGTAACGCAGGCAGAGATACGCAGTATTTT